The 17 T cell receptor beta chains given below trace back to one sample, sequenced in a study of blood T cell repertoires in COVID-19. Method: immunoSEQ multiplex PCR; TCRdb's copy keeps in-frame clones and lacks some. The sample has a few hundred thousand clones, 70% to 90% seen once; the top ten hold over 9%. The sample was PBMCs or T cells enriched from blood (not recorded which). Source of these receptors: a woman between 40 and 55 years old who had recovered from COVID-19.

Only one count was recorded for this clone. This chain connects TRBV30 to TRBJ1-3; D not resolved. The germline gives CDR1 GTSNPN, CDR2 SVGIG (reference sequence). CDR3 length equals 14 residues. Trimming stripped 3 bases from V and 1 base from J, with 10 bases between. The CDR3 nucleotides read TGTGCCTGGAGGGGCCTTCTGTCTGGAAACACCATATATTTT. It encodes CAWRGLLSGNTIYF. The complete variable domain, with remaining parts taken from reference TRBV30 and TRBJ1-3, reads SQTIHQWPATLVQPVGSPLSLECTVEGTSNPNLYWYRQAAGRGLQLLFYSVGIGQISSEVPQNLSASRPQDRQFILSSKKLLLSDSGFYLCAWRGLLSGNTIYFGEGSWLTVV.

The rearrangement links TRBV7-9 to TRBJ2-2, with 12 bases matching TRBD2. This CDR3 comprises 17 residues. Germline CDR1 is SEHNR and CDR2 is FQNEAQ (reference sequence). With 7 bases clipped from V and 6 bases from J, the junction kept 12 bases outside the gene matches. For the CDR3, the DNA is TGTGCCAGCACCCGAATCCTAGCGGGAGGGTGGTCCGGGGAGCTGTTTTTT. This translates into CASTRILAGGWSGELFF.

This clone appeared a single time. This chain uses TRBV5-8 with TRBJ2-1; perhaps TRBD2 as D (6 bases). The CDR3 totals 15 residues. Trimming stripped 4 bases from V and 2 bases from J, with 13 bases between. Germline CDR1 is SGHTS and CDR2 is YDEGEE. CDR3 in amino acids: CASSPRLDPYNEQFF. CDR3 sequence (DNA): TGTGCCAGCAGCCCCCGACTAGACCCCTACAATGAGCAGTTCTTC. Complete variable domain (other parts from reference TRBV5-8 and TRBJ2-1): EAGVTQSPTHLIKTRGQQATLRCSPISGHTSVYWYQQALGLGLQFLLWYDEGEERNRGNFPPRFSGRQFPNYSSELNVNALELEDSALYLCASSPRLDPYNEQFFGPGTRLTVL.

V gene TRBV19 combines with J gene TRBJ1-2; D might be TRBD1 (5 bases). Trimming removed 0 bases from V and 6 bases from J, with 11 bases in between. CDR1 LNHDA and CDR2 SQIVND come from the germline V gene (reference sequence). The CDR3 contains 14 residues. CDR3 sequence (DNA): TGTGCCAGTAGTATAGATCGCAGGGTGGATGGCTACACCTTC. It codes for CASSIDRRVDGYTF. Full variable domain (missing parts from reference TRBV19 and TRBJ1-2): DGGITQSPKYLFRKEGQNVTLSCEQNLNHDAMYWYRQDPGQGLRLIYYSQIVNDFQKGDIAEGYSVSREKKESFPLTVTSAQKNPTAFYLCASSIDRRVDGYTFGSGTRLTVV.

This clone was counted once. The CDR3 coding sequence is TGTGCCAGCTCACCCCAGGGGGGCGGAAGCACTAATGAAAAACTGTTTTTT. Translated, it gives CASSPQGGGSTNEKLFF. The rearrangement uses TRBV18 and TRBJ1-4, with 7 bases identical to TRBD1. Germline trimming cut 3 bases from V and 2 bases from J; bases unmatched to any gene: 9. CDR1 is KGHSH and CDR2 is LQKENI in the germline V gene. This CDR3 is built from 17 residues.

This chain connects TRBV19 to TRBJ1-1; a possible D gene is TRBD1 (5 bases). Looked up from germline, CDR1 is LNHDA and CDR2 is SQIVND (reference sequence). CDR3 length: 14 residues. Deletions cut 9 bases from V and 4 bases from J, with 18 bases between. CDR3 in DNA: TGTGCCAGCACCATCGGGGGGACGGGCACTGAAGCTTTCTTT. Its translation: CASTIGGTGTEAFF.

The rearrangement joins TRBV27 to TRBJ2-2; tentatively, D is TRBD1 (5 bases). CDR3 size: 16 residues. The germline V gene has CDR1 MNHEY and CDR2 SMNVEV (reference sequence). V lost 5 bases to trimming and J lost 0 bases, with 13 bases between them. The CDR3 nucleotides read TGTGCCAGCAGTACCCGAGAAGGGGCGAACACCGGGGAGCTGTTTTTT. The encoded protein is CASSTREGANTGELFF.

Notes on this clone: One junction end does not reproduce the germline sequence, and a read error may be involved. V gene TRBV7-7 combines with J gene TRBJ2-1; possible D gene TRBD1, 7 bases. Germline V gene data show CDR1 as SSHAT and CDR2 as FNYEAQ (reference sequence). This CDR3 contains 16 residues. CDR3 in amino acids: CASSLARDSTYNEQFF. CDR3 bases: TGTGCTAGCAGCTTAGCGCGGGACAGTACCTACAATGAGCAGTTCTTC.

The V and J genes are TRBV7-8 and TRBJ2-3; 9 bases fit TRBD1. The CDR3 extends over 15 amino acids. V lost 3 bases, J lost 5 bases, and 6 bases stayed unmatched. Germline assignment: CDR1 SGHVS and CDR2 FQNEAQ. In nucleotides, the CDR3 is TGTGCCAGCAGCTTCTGGACAGGGGTTGAAGATACGCAGTATTTT. Translation: CASSFWTGVEDTQYF.

The V call is TRBV11-2, the J call TRBJ2-5; 7 nucleotides match TRBD1. The germline V gene has CDR1 SGHAT and CDR2 FQNNGV. Trimming at V came to 1 base and at J to 3 bases, leaving 5 bases not matched to a gene. This CDR3 region has 15 residues. In DNA, the CDR3 is TGTGCCAGCAGCTTAGTTCGGGACAGCAAAGAGACCCAGTACTTC. Its protein product is CASSLVRDSKETQYF.

The CDR3 protein is CASSSRDRGPSAFF. In DNA form, the CDR3 reads TGTGCCAGCAGCAGCCGGGACAGGGGGCCGTCAGCTTTCTTT. The chain uses TRBV11-2 and TRBJ1-1, with 12 positions matching TRBD1. With V trimmed by 5 bases and J by 10 bases, 8 bases remained unmatched. CDR3 size: 14 residues. Germline V gives CDR1 SGHAT, CDR2 FQNNGV.

The gene calls are TRBV5-1 and TRBJ1-1, with 7 bases fitting TRBD1. Germline V gives CDR1 SGHRS, CDR2 YFSETQ. The V segment lost 5 bases and the J segment 0 bases; nucleotides outside the gene matches: 7. The CDR3 sequence is 15 residues long. CDR3 protein: CASRSGTAMNTEAFF. The CDR3 coding sequence is TGCGCCAGCAGGTCCGGGACAGCCATGAACACTGAAGCTTTCTTT.

This clone is a singleton in its sample. The chain links TRBV5-1 to TRBJ1-2; no reliable D call. Germline V gives CDR1 SGHRS, CDR2 YFSETQ. Trimming pared 0 bases from V and 1 base from J, leaving 4 bases between. The CDR3 has 13 amino acids. CDR3 in DNA: TGCGCCAGCAGCTTGGGCAGTAACTATGGCTACACCTTC. It translates to CASSLGSNYGYTF.

This rearrangement joins TRBV28 to TRBJ2-7; TRBD2 is a possible D gene (5 bases). The length of the CDR3 is 12 residues. V lost 2 bases and J 4 bases, leaving 6 bases between the germline ends. Germline CDR1 and CDR2: MDHEN and SYDVKM. The CDR3: CASSLRGYEQYF. CDR3 DNA: TGTGCCAGCAGTTTACGGGGATACGAGCAGTACTTC.

The chain combines TRBV9 with TRBJ2-3; weak D call: TRBD2 (5 bases). The CDR3 loop spans 16 amino acids. Per the germline V gene, CDR1 is SGDLS and CDR2 is YYNGEE. V gave up 0 bases and J gave up 0 bases, with 11 bases separating them. The chain's CDR3 is CASSVDGSASTDTQYF. The CDR3 nucleotides read TGTGCCAGCAGCGTAGATGGGAGTGCTAGCACAGATACGCAGTATTTT.

The chain is built from TRBV15 and TRBJ2-5; TRBD2 matches at 9 bases. The CDR3 spans 17 residues. J was trimmed by 3 bases and V by 1 base; bases with no gene match: 9. From germline, CDR1 is LNHNV and CDR2 YYDKDF (reference sequence). The CDR3 loop is CATSRGPQGGGEETQYF. The CDR3 DNA is TGTGCCACCAGCAGAGGCCCTCAGGGCGGGGGGGAAGAGACCCAGTACTTC.

In DNA, the CDR3 is TGCGCCAGCAGCTTGGATCCTAGCGGGAGGTCAGATACGCAGTATTTT. Amino acids: CASSLDPSGRSDTQYF. The chain is built from TRBV5-1 and TRBJ2-3, with 11 bases matching TRBD2. Germline V gene sequence: CDR1 SGHRS, CDR2 YFSETQ. The CDR3 covers 16 residues. The V gene end was trimmed by 0 bases and the J gene end by 4 bases; junction bases not matched to a gene: 4. The variable domain in full, with the rest retrieved from reference TRBV5-1 and TRBJ2-3, is KAGVTQTPRYLIKTRGQQVTLSCSPISGHRSVSWYQQTPGQGLQFLFEYFSETQRNKGNFPGRFSGRQFSNSRSEMNVSTLELGDSALYLCASSLDPSGRSDTQYFGPGTRLTVL.